Listed below are T cell receptor beta chains from one sample, sequenced in a study of cytomegalovirus exposure and HLA in healthy donors. Measured with immunoSEQ multiplex PCR; TCRdb has only the in-frame clones, and not every one. The data show roughly 120,000 clones, and the top ten clones hold roughly 3.5%. Sequenced: PBMCs. Every receptor here comes from a man younger than 35 in good health and CMV-seronegative. The conserved cysteine and the conserved F or W are not part of the CDR3 here. Fields, in order: J gene, V gene, CDR3 protein.

>TRBJ2-3|TRBV5-1
ASSVLAGETDTQY
>TRBJ1-5|TRBV5-4
ASSSGTGPNQPQH
>TRBJ1-1|TRBV20-1
SARKHTEAF
>NA|TRBV19
ASRNRSSPNEQY
>TRBJ1-3|TRBV4-2
ASSREVGTEGNTIY
>TRBJ2-5|TRBV7-3
ASSLSVQETQY
>TRBJ2-7|TRBV5-4
ASTVTGGKYEQY
>TRBJ1-6|TRBV5-5
ASSRTGYSPLH
>TRBJ2-5|TRBV28
ASSFSPGWVETQY
>TRBJ1-2|TRBV10-3
AISESPGGYGYT
>TRBJ1-2|TRBV29-1
SVGQGGGYGYT
>TRBJ2-7|TRBV6-6
ASSYGSDGEQY
>TRBJ1-1|TRBV7-9
ASSLAPGASTEAF
>TRBJ2-1|TRBV4-1
ASSRIIAGGRDNEQF
>TRBJ1-6|TRBV30
AWKRAVGSPLH
>TRBJ1-1|TRBV4-1
ASSQASRGAEAF
>TRBJ2-7|TRBV5-1
ASSLDRQGGEQY
>TRBJ1-6|TRBV6-1
ASSELQGVSSPLH
>TRBJ2-6|TRBV19
ASSTGQSSGANVLT
>TRBJ2-3|TRBV6-4
ASSVAGGTDTQY
>TRBJ2-1|TRBV2
ASSEALYYRDTNNEQF
>TRBJ2-1|TRBV20-1
SADYGNEQF
>TRBJ2-7|TRBV20-1
SARDSYQY
>TRBJ2-1|TRBV6-5
ASSTSGGNEQF
>TRBJ1-1|TRBV30
AWNPTGTEAF
>TRBJ2-5|TRBV9
ASSVGGPRETQY